This T cell receptor (beta chain) was sequenced during a study of T cells in women clearing cervical HPV infection. Study details: For cases, blood was sampled a median about 140 days after lesion detection, interquartile range roughly 80 to 200 days.

On this clone itself: The read stops 3 residues short of the end of the CDR3; the missing end is completed from the germline J gene.

Genomic DNA, averaging roughly 1,200 ng per sample, yielded TCR beta CDR3 via immunoSEQ. Measured with immunoSEQ multiplex PCR; TCRdb has only the in-frame clones, and not every one. In total, the table holds 35,000 to 45,000 clones. Germline assignment: CDR1 GTSNPN and CDR2 SVGIG (reference sequence). The CDR3 is 15 amino acids. This sequence joins TRBV30 and TRBJ2-3, with a possible D match to TRBD1 (5 bases). This sequence was found in a woman between 18 and 75 years old with a cervical HPV16 infection that either progressed to CIN3+ or cleared (not recorded which). Sequenced input: blood buffy coat. CDR3 DNA (partial): TGTGCCTGGAGTAATGGGGCCCTGATAAAAGAGACG. Its translation is CAWSNGALIKET. The full CDR3 protein reads CAWSNGALIKETQYF.